The 19 T cell receptor beta chains below come from one sample, sequenced in a study of cytomegalovirus exposure and HLA in healthy donors. Here immunoSEQ multiplex PCR was the method, and the copy in TCRdb shows in-frame clones only, minus some. The sample includes some 83,000 clones, nearly 95% seen only once; the top ten take 2.1%. The source material was PBMCs. Receptors originate from a woman aged 18-29 years in good health and CMV-seronegative.

This CDR3 reads CASSLGAHTGELFF. CDR3 DNA: TGCGCCAGCAGCTTGGGGGCTCACACCGGGGAGCTGTTTTTT. The chain has TRBV5-1 and TRBJ2-2; D gene ambiguous. CDR3 length equals 14 residues. Trimming left V 0 bases short and J 3 bases short, with 6 bases between. Germline CDR1 and CDR2: SGHRS and YFSETQ.

The rearrangement links TRBV4-1 to TRBJ2-7, with a tentative D call TRBD1 (6 bases). The germline V gene encodes CDR1 MGHRA and CDR2 YSYEKL. V shed 1 base and J shed 3 bases, with 16 bases lying between them. The CDR3 totals 16 residues. The CDR3 is CASSQVGGQKGYEQYF. As DNA, the CDR3 is TGCGCCAGCAGCCAAGTCGGAGGACAGAAGGGCTACGAGCAGTACTTC.

The chain combines TRBV28 with TRBJ2-7, with 9 bases aligning to TRBD1. Per germline, CDR1 MDHEN and CDR2 SYDVKM. The junction had 13 bases not matched to a gene; V was cut back by 6 bases and J by 7 bases. The CDR3 sequence is 15 residues long. The CDR3 loop is CASSSPGQGFGEQYF. The DNA of the CDR3 is TGTGCCAGCAGCTCTCCGGGACAGGGTTTTGGTGAGCAGTACTTC.

The chain uses TRBV5-1 and TRBJ2-7; 9 positions match TRBD2. The V gene's germline CDR1 is SGHRS and CDR2 YFSETQ. The CDR3 covers 15 residues. The J segment lost 2 bases and the V segment lost 0 bases, leaving 3 bases of the junction unmatched. CDR3 DNA: TGCGCCAGCAGCTTGGTGATAGCGGGAGCCTACGAGCAGTACTTC. It specifies CASSLVIAGAYEQYF.

This rearrangement joins TRBV5-6 to TRBJ2-7; perhaps TRBD2 as D (5 bases). Trimming removed 0 bases at V and 6 bases at J, with 10 bases between. This CDR3 has 13 amino acids. Germline V gene sequence: CDR1 SGHDT, CDR2 YYEEEE. Here the CDR3 reads CASSLAGIGEQYF. The CDR3 nucleotides are TGTGCCAGCAGCTTGGCCGGGATCGGCGAGCAGTACTTC. Combining the CDR3 with reference TRBV5-6 and TRBJ2-7 gives the whole variable domain DAGVTQSPTHLIKTRGQQVTLRCSPKSGHDTVSWYQQALGQGPQFIFQYYEEEERQRGNFPDRFSGHQFPNYSSELNVNALLLGDSALYLCASSLAGIGEQYFGPGTRLTVT.

Comments on this clone: One end of the junction is discordant with germline, which a read error may explain. V gene TRBV7-7 combines with J gene TRBJ2-1; possible D gene TRBD1, 6 bases. Germline V gene lookup returns CDR1 SSHAT and CDR2 FNYEAQ (reference sequence). CDR3 length: 13 amino acids. In nucleotides, the CDR3 is TGTGCTAGCAGCTCAGGGGTCTACAATGAGCAGTTCTTC. This gives the protein CASSSGVYNEQFF. The complete variable domain, with remaining parts taken from reference TRBV7-7 and TRBJ2-1, reads GAGVSQSPRYKVTKRGQDVTLRCDPISSHATLYWYQQALGQGPEFLTYFNYEAQPDKSGLPSDRFSAERPEGSISTLTIQRTEQRDSAMYRCASSSGVYNEQFFGPGTRLTVL.

V is TRBV18 and J is TRBJ1-2; 9 nucleotides align to TRBD1. Trimming at V came to 4 bases and at J to 4 bases, leaving 7 bases not matched to a gene. From germline, CDR1 is KGHSH and CDR2 LQKENI. The CDR3 totals 15 residues. CDR3 sequence: CASSRGRDRAYGYTF. Written as DNA, the CDR3 is TGTGCCAGCTCACGAGGCCGGGACAGGGCCTATGGCTACACCTTC.

In the case of this clone: Additional DNA sequences in this sample encode the identical CDR3. This chain uses TRBV4-3 with TRBJ1-1, with D possibly TRBD1 on 5 matching bases. The V and J ends lost 3 bases and 4 bases respectively, with 24 bases between them. Germline values: CDR1 LGHNA, CDR2 YSLEER. The CDR3 totals 18 residues. In DNA, the CDR3 is TGCGCCAGCAGCCAGGAGCTTCGTCGGGGGAGGGGACGCACTGAAGCTTTCTTT. This gives the protein CASSQELRRGRGRTEAFF.

The chain has TRBV19 and TRBJ2-5; 10 bases align to TRBD1. Trimming at V came to 3 bases and at J to 4 bases, leaving 8 bases not matched to a gene. The length of the CDR3 is 16 residues. Germline V gene data show CDR1 as LNHDA and CDR2 as SQIVND (reference sequence). The CDR3 sequence is CASSIGDRGAGETQYF. The CDR3 DNA sequence: TGTGCCAGTAGTATTGGGGACAGGGGTGCCGGAGAGACCCAGTACTTC.

J is TRBJ2-7 and V is TRBV11-2, with 10 bases lining up with TRBD1. Germline assignment: CDR1 SGHAT and CDR2 FQNNGV. The J segment lost 6 bases and the V segment lost 0 bases, leaving 14 bases of the junction unmatched. The CDR3 covers 18 residues. The CDR3 DNA sequence: TGTGCCAGCAGCTTAGAGTGGGGGGACAGGGGATTCCAGGGCGAGCAGTACTTC. Protein: CASSLEWGDRGFQGEQYF. Using reference TRBV11-2 and TRBJ2-7 for the parts outside the CDR3, the full variable domain is EAGVAQSPRYKIIEKRQSVAFWCNPISGHATLYWYQQILGQGPKLLIQFQNNGVVDDSQLPKDRFSAERLKGVDSTLKIQPAKLEDSAVYLCASSLEWGDRGFQGEQYFGPGTRLTVT.

This clone was counted between two and nine times. The rearrangement uses TRBV7-9 and TRBJ1-1; the match to TRBD1 covers 9 bases. The CDR3 covers 12 residues. Trimming took 8 bases from V and 7 from J; bases not matched to a gene: 5. The germline gives CDR1 SEHNR, CDR2 FQNEAQ (reference sequence). The chain's CDR3 is CASSGQGVEAFF. CDR3 DNA: TGTGCCAGCTCGGGACAGGGTGTTGAAGCTTTCTTT. Filled out from reference TRBV7-9 and TRBJ1-1, the complete variable domain reads DTGVSQNPRHKITKRGQNVTFRCDPISEHNRLYWYRQTLGQGPEFLTYFQNEAQLEKSRLLSDRFSAERPKGSFSTLEIQRTEQGDSAMYLCASSGQGVEAFFGQGTRLTVV.

The chain employs TRBV4-1 and TRBJ2-1, with 11 bases matching TRBD2. Germline V gene data show CDR1 as MGHRA and CDR2 as YSYEKL. This CDR3 has 17 amino acids. V shed 1 base and J 6 bases; nucleotides not matched to a gene: 8. CDR3 sequence: CASSQVLAGVGINEQFF. CDR3 DNA sequence: TGCGCCAGCAGCCAAGTACTAGCGGGGGTCGGGATCAATGAGCAGTTCTTC.

DNA for the CDR3: TGTGCCAGCAGCGTTGGACAGGGGTCAGCGGATACGCAGTATTTT. Residues: CASSVGQGSADTQYF. This chain uses TRBV5-8 with TRBJ2-3; 9 positions agree with TRBD1. V shed 4 bases, J shed 6 bases, and the junction held 9 bases outside the gene matches. This CDR3 region has 15 residues. Germline lookup yields CDR1 SGHTS and CDR2 YDEGEE.

J is TRBJ2-1 and V is TRBV7-4, with 13 bases matching TRBD2. V shed 1 base, J shed 5 bases, and the junction held 5 bases outside the gene matches. The CDR3 consists of 17 residues. The germline V gene has CDR1 SGHVT and CDR2 SQSDAQ. In nucleotides, the CDR3 is TGTGCCAGCAGCTTAGGGACTAGCGGGAGATTACACAATGAGCAGTTCTTC. It specifies CASSLGTSGRLHNEQFF. Full variable domain (remainder filled in from reference TRBV7-4 and TRBJ2-1): GAGVSQSPRYKVAKRGRDVALRCDSISGHVTLYWYRQTLGQGSEVLTYSQSDAQRDKSGRPSGRFSAERPERSVSTLKIQRTEQGDSAVYLCASSLGTSGRLHNEQFFGPGTRLTVL.

The V gene is TRBV21-1, the J gene TRBJ2-2; the listed D gene, TRBD2, was not tested against the DNA. TRBV21-1 is a known pseudogene. The CDR3 spans 22 residues. CDR3 nucleotide sequence: TGTGCCAGCAGAAGGGGAGATGGGACTAGCGGGGGTTTAGGGCCGAACACCGGGGAGCTGTTTTTT. This sequence encodes CASRRGDGTSGGLGPNTGELFF.

This clone was counted only a few times. The V gene is TRBV19, the J gene TRBJ2-3; 7 positions match TRBD2. Per germline, CDR1 LNHDA and CDR2 SQIVND (reference sequence). After removal of 5 bases from V and 1 base from J, the junction contained 9 bases not matched to a gene. The CDR3 extends over 16 amino acids. The CDR3 region has the DNA TGTGCCAGTAGTCCCTTAGCGGGCACCGGCACAGATACGCAGTATTTT. Its translation: CASSPLAGTGTDTQYF.

V gene TRBV5-1 combines with J gene TRBJ2-7; 12 nucleotides align to TRBD1. CDR1 is SGHRS, CDR2 YFSETQ, per germline. The CDR3 totals 14 residues. Germline trimming cut 7 bases from V and 5 bases from J; bases unmatched to any gene: 7. CDR3 in amino acids: CASRGGQGANEQYF. The CDR3, as DNA: TGCGCCAGCCGAGGGGGACAGGGGGCGAACGAGCAGTACTTC.

J is TRBJ1-3 and V is TRBV6-1, with D unclear. This CDR3 is 13 amino acids long. In germline, CDR1 is MNHNS, CDR2 SASEGT. The V end lost 2 bases, the J end lost 9 bases, and 11 bases lay between the germline ends. CDR3 in amino acids: CASSERGVGTIYF. The CDR3, as DNA: TGTGCCAGCAGTGAACGCGGGGTGGGCACCATATATTTT.

The rearrangement uses TRBV9 and TRBJ2-3; D is uncertain. From germline, CDR1 is SGDLS and CDR2 YYNGEE. This CDR3 is 14 amino acids long. The V gene lost 1 base and the J gene lost 5 bases, with 11 bases spanning the gap. CDR3: CASSVITSGDTQYF. In nucleotides, the CDR3 is TGTGCCAGCAGCGTAATCACGTCCGGAGATACGCAGTATTTT.